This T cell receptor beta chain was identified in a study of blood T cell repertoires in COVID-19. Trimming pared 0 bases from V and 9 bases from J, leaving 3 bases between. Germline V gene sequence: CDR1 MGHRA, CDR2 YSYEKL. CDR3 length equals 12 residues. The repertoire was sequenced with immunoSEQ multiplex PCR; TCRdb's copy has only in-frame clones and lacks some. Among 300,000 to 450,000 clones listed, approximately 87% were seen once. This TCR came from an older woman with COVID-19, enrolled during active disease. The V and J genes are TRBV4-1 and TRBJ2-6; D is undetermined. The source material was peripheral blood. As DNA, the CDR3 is TGCGCCAGCAGCCAAGATATCAACGTCCTGACTTTC. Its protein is CASSQDINVLTF.